These 19 T cell receptor beta chains share one sample of origin, sequenced in a study of blood T cell repertoires in COVID-19 (TCRdb year 2020). The protocol used for the library was the immunoSEQ multiplex PCR assay. TCRdb holds this immuneACCESS table with in-frame rearrangements only. Some clones are missing; in checked studies, unresolved V genes explain under half, and the rest has no known cause. A total of about 210,000 clones appear in this sample, about 85% of them only once. Jointly, the top ten make up 0.72% of the sample. Sequencing used peripheral blood. The receptor set was obtained from a middle-aged man with acute or convalescent COVID-19.

V and J are TRBV3-1 (or the pseudogene TRBV3-2) and TRBJ2-7; no reliable D call. Germline values: CDR1 LGHDT, CDR2 YNNKEL (reference sequence). This CDR3 comprises 13 residues. V gave up 0 bases and J gave up 9 bases, with 12 bases separating them. The CDR3: CASSQDPNGRQYF. The CDR3 coding sequence is TGTGCCAGCAGCCAAGATCCCAATGGGCGGCAGTACTTC.

The gene calls are TRBV9 and TRBJ1-1; 8 positions agree with TRBD1. Germline CDR1 is SGDLS and CDR2 is YYNGEE. V shed 0 bases, J shed 5 bases, and the junction held 12 bases outside the gene matches. This CDR3 is 17 amino acids long. CDR3: CASSVGSRGPSKTEAFF. In nucleotides, the CDR3 is TGTGCCAGCAGCGTAGGGAGCAGGGGGCCTTCCAAGACTGAAGCTTTCTTT.

The chain links TRBV6-1 to TRBJ2-5; 10 bases are a match to TRBD1. V shed 1 base, J shed 3 bases, and the junction held 11 bases outside the gene matches. The CDR3 loop spans 18 amino acids. Germline V lookup: CDR1 MNHNS, CDR2 SASEGT. The CDR3 region is CASSEVGWGQGHEETQYF. CDR3 in DNA: TGTGCCAGCAGTGAAGTGGGGTGGGGACAGGGGCACGAAGAGACCCAGTACTTC.

The rearrangement uses TRBV25-1 and TRBJ1-6; 7 bases line up with TRBD1. V trimming: 4 bases; J trimming: 7 bases; junction bases outside the gene matches: 13. The CDR3 spans 17 residues. CDR1 is MGHDK and CDR2 is SYGVNS in the germline V gene. Here the CDR3 DNA reads TGTGCCAGCAGTGCTACCACGGTCCGGGACAGCAATTCACCCCTCCACTTT. As protein: CASSATTVRDSNSPLHF. The full variable domain, completed using reference TRBV25-1 and TRBJ1-6, is EADIYQTPRYLVIGTGKKITLECSQTMGHDKMYWYQQDPGMELHLIHYSYGVNSTEKGDLSSESTVSRIRTEHFPLTLESARPSHTSQYLCASSATTVRDSNSPLHFGNGTRLTVT.

The genes are TRBV5-1 and TRBJ2-5; TRBD2 agrees at 7 bases. CDR1 is SGHRS and CDR2 is YFSETQ in the germline V gene. The CDR3 contains 15 residues. With 4 bases clipped from V and 5 bases from J, the junction kept 11 bases outside the gene matches. CDR3 loop: CASSRGTVGGETQYF. The CDR3 DNA reads TGCGCCAGCAGCCGCGGGACTGTCGGGGGGGAGACCCAGTACTTC.

J is TRBJ2-5 and V is TRBV15; TRBD2 aligns across 10 bases. Germline CDR1 LNHNV, CDR2 YYDKDF (reference sequence). The V gene end was trimmed by 2 bases and the J gene end by 5 bases; junction bases not matched to a gene: 14. CDR3 length: 18 amino acids. The CDR3, as DNA: TGTGCCACCAGCAGATGGGTAGCGGGAGGATTCGGGCGGGAGACCCAGTACTTC. Its translation is CATSRWVAGGFGRETQYF.

The V call is TRBV2, the J call TRBJ1-5; D may be TRBD1 (5 bases). The V end lost 5 bases, the J end lost 3 bases, and 11 bases lay between the germline ends. Germline CDR1 is SNHLY and CDR2 is FYNNEI. The CDR3 has 14 amino acids. The CDR3 coding sequence is TGTGCCAGCAGTAGGAAGGGGCCCAATCAGCCCCAGCATTTT. Its protein is CASSRKGPNQPQHF.

This sequence joins TRBV7-8 and TRBJ2-7, with D maybe TRBD2 (6 bases). Germline lookup yields CDR1 SGHVS and CDR2 FQNEAQ. The V end lost 3 bases, the J end lost 2 bases, and 8 bases lay between the germline ends. CDR3 length: 13 residues. DNA for the CDR3: TGTGCCAGCAGCTTCGCGGGGACCTACGAGCAGTACTTC. Protein product: CASSFAGTYEQYF.

V gene TRBV7-3 combines with J gene TRBJ2-5, with TRBD2 matching 12 bases. The trim removed 5 bases at V and 5 bases at J, leaving 6 bases unmatched. The CDR3 sequence is 15 residues long. From germline, CDR1 is SGHTA and CDR2 FQGTGA. This chain's CDR3 is CASSQTSGSWETQYF. For the CDR3, the DNA is TGTGCCAGCAGCCAGACTAGCGGGAGCTGGGAGACCCAGTACTTC.

The chain couples TRBV28 to TRBJ2-1; TRBD2 matches 8 bases. Germline CDR1 is MDHEN and CDR2 is SYDVKM. CDR3 size: 17 residues. The V gene end was trimmed by 4 bases and the J gene end by 2 bases; junction bases not matched to a gene: 10. Here the CDR3 reads CASSWDSGDVAYNEQFF. CDR3 DNA: TGTGCCAGCAGTTGGGATAGCGGGGACGTAGCCTACAATGAGCAGTTCTTC.

The chain links TRBV11-2 to TRBJ2-1, with a possible D match to TRBD2 (5 bases). CDR3 size: 15 residues. The germline CDR1 and CDR2 sequences are SGHAT and FQNNGV. The V and J ends lost 4 bases and 7 bases respectively, with 17 bases between them. The CDR3 region is CASSSPGRGGNEQFF. The CDR3 DNA reads as TGTGCCAGCAGCTCGCCGGGTCGTGGCGGGAATGAGCAGTTCTTC. Full variable domain (remainder filled in from reference TRBV11-2 and TRBJ2-1): EAGVAQSPRYKIIEKRQSVAFWCNPISGHATLYWYQQILGQGPKLLIQFQNNGVVDDSQLPKDRFSAERLKGVDSTLKIQPAKLEDSAVYLCASSSPGRGGNEQFFGPGTRLTVL.

The chain couples TRBV29-1 to TRBJ2-1; no definite D call. Trimming removed 4 bases from V and 0 bases from J, with 7 bases in between. This CDR3 has 13 amino acids. Germline-derived CDR1 and CDR2 are SQVTM and ANQGSEA. Written as DNA, the CDR3 is TGCAGCGTTGTCAGACTCTCCTACAATGAGCAGTTCTTC. As protein: CSVVRLSYNEQFF.

Concerning this clone itself: Other DNA sequences within the sample encode an identical CDR3. The gene calls are TRBV29-1 and TRBJ2-7, with TRBD1 matching 8 bases. The CDR3 contains 13 residues. Germline V gives CDR1 SQVTM, CDR2 ANQGSEA. The V and J ends lost 6 bases and 2 bases, in that order; junction bases with no gene match: 6. This CDR3 reads CSVTGTGAYEQYF. The CDR3 DNA follows: TGCAGCGTCACCGGGACAGGAGCCTACGAGCAGTACTTC.

CDR3 DNA: TGTGCCAGCAGCCCGCCAGGGACAGGGAACACTGAAGCTTTCTTT. This encodes CASSPPGTGNTEAFF. J is TRBJ1-1 and V is TRBV7-2; TRBD1 matches 8 bases. CDR1 and CDR2 from the germline V gene are SGHTA and FQGNSA. The CDR3 runs 15 residues. V dropped 5 bases and J dropped 1; count of bases not matched to a gene: 6.

This clone turned up a few times. This chain links TRBV5-5 with TRBJ1-1; no clear D gene. In germline, CDR1 is SGHKS, CDR2 YYEKEE (reference sequence). The germline V and J ends were trimmed by 5 bases and 8 bases, with 16 bases remaining between them. The CDR3 loop spans 13 amino acids. CDR3 DNA: TGTGCCAGCAGTCTTGGGCGGGAGCTAGAAGCTTTCTTT. Translation gives CASSLGRELEAFF.

The chain combines TRBV25-1 with TRBJ2-3; 7 bases agree with TRBD2. Unmatched junction bases numbered 10, after V lost 6 bases and J lost 10 bases. Germline loops: CDR1 MGHDK, CDR2 SYGVNS. This CDR3 is built from 13 residues. The CDR3, as DNA: TGTGCCAGCAGACCCGGCGTGGGAGGGCCGCAGTATTTT. This sequence encodes CASRPGVGGPQYF.

This sequence joins TRBV10-2 and TRBJ2-1, with 10 nucleotides matching TRBD2. The germline V gene encodes CDR1 WSHSY and CDR2 SAAADI. V was pared by 6 bases and J by 1 base, with 9 bases of the junction left unmatched. CDR3 length equals 17 residues. The CDR3 DNA sequence: TGCGCCAGCAGCGCGGTTAGCGGGGGGTCTTCCTACAATGAGCAGTTCTTC. Translating gives CASSAVSGGSSYNEQFF.

This clone was observed once. The rearrangement links TRBV6-2 or TRBV6-3 to TRBJ2-7, with a tentative D call TRBD2 (6 bases). In germline, CDR1 is MNHEY, CDR2 SVGEGT. The V and J ends lost 3 bases and 3 bases respectively, with 9 bases between them. The CDR3 has 13 amino acids. This CDR3 reads CASSYRGIYEQYF. The DNA for the CDR3 is TGTGCCAGCAGTTATCGCGGGATCTACGAGCAGTACTTC.

A few counts support this clone. The rearrangement joins TRBV9 to TRBJ2-7; the match to TRBD1 covers 8 bases. V was clipped by 0 bases and J by 5 bases; unmatched bases: 7. From germline, CDR1 is SGDLS and CDR2 YYNGEE. CDR3 length: 15 residues. The CDR3 here is CASSVGDRGRDEQYF. CDR3 bases: TGTGCCAGCAGCGTAGGAGACAGGGGTCGCGACGAGCAGTACTTC.